Listed here are 25 T cell receptor beta chains from one sample, sequenced in a study of Ad26.COV2.S vaccination and SARS-CoV-2 variants. Described treatment: some 20 received Ad26.COV2.S at low or high dose, single or two shots; 5 received placebo; per-sample allocation not given. Sampling was performed 63 days after the first vaccine or placebo injection. Libraries were prepared by immunoSEQ multiplex PCR; TCRdb keeps only in-frame clonotypes and omits some of them. The sample yields more than 400,000 clones, roughly 90% seen once. The sample was peripheral blood, taken in a trial of Ad26.COV2.S vaccine versus placebo. The receptors stem from a person between 18 and 65 years old who received the Ad26.COV2.S COVID-19 vaccine or a placebo.

This chain links TRBV15 with TRBJ2-2; D uncertain. The germline gives CDR1 LNHNV, CDR2 YYDKDF (reference sequence). V was shortened by 1 base and J by 4 bases, with 13 bases between the two germline ends. This CDR3 is built from 16 residues. The CDR3 loop is CATSRVVGSATGELFF. The CDR3 nucleotides read TGTGCCACCAGCAGAGTTGTAGGGTCGGCCACCGGGGAGCTGTTTTTT.

The genes are TRBV7-2 and TRBJ1-2, with TRBD1 matching over 9 bases. Germline V gene data show CDR1 as SGHTA and CDR2 as FQGNSA. CDR3 length: 15 amino acids. Trimming cost V 7 bases and J 0 bases; bases outside gene matches: 6. CDR3 coding DNA: TGTGCCAGCACCCCTGGGACAGGGTCTAACTATGGCTACACCTTC. Its protein product is CASTPGTGSNYGYTF. Looking up the rest from reference TRBV7-2 and TRBJ1-2 gives the full variable domain: GAGVSQSPSNKVTEKGKDVELRCDPISGHTALYWYRQSLGQGLEFLIYFQGNSAPDKSGLPSDRFSAERTGGSVSTLTIQRTQQEDSAVYLCASTPGTGSNYGYTFGSGTRLTVV.

This clone appeared once. One end of the junction fails to match germline, which may point to a read error. This chain uses TRBV7-2 with TRBJ1-6; possibly TRBD1 for D (5 bases). Per the germline V gene, CDR1 is SGHTA and CDR2 is FQGNSA. This CDR3 contains 11 residues. The CDR3 loop reads CASSPGTAITF. The CDR3 DNA reads TGTGCCAGCAGCCCGGGGACGGCGATCACTTTT. Based on the CDR3 plus reference TRBV7-2 and TRBJ1-6, the full variable domain is GAGVSQSPSNKVTEKGKDVELRCDPISGHTALYWYRQSLGQGLEFLIYFQGNSAPDKSGLPSDRFSAERTGGSVSTLTIQRTQQEDSAVYLCASSPGTAITFGNGTRLTVT.

The chain couples TRBV9 to TRBJ2-1; D is unclear. V was clipped by 0 bases and J by 5 bases, with 18 bases between them. Germline loops: CDR1 SGDLS, CDR2 YYNGEE. The CDR3 totals 17 residues. CDR3 in DNA: TGTGCCAGCAGCGTAGATCGGCGGTCGACTCTTGACAATGAGCAGTTCTTC. Translation: CASSVDRRSTLDNEQFF.

The chain joins TRBV19 to TRBJ2-6; D is undetermined. From germline, CDR1 is LNHDA and CDR2 SQIVND (reference sequence). CDR3 length: 15 amino acids. With 7 bases removed from V and 0 bases from J, the gap between germline ends came to 10 bases. CDR3 sequence: CASTLIGSGANVLTF. As DNA, the CDR3 is TGTGCCAGTACGCTGATCGGCTCTGGGGCCAACGTCCTGACTTTC. The full variable domain, its missing parts supplied by reference TRBV19 and TRBJ2-6, is DGGITQSPKYLFRKEGQNVTLSCEQNLNHDAMYWYRQDPGQGLRLIYYSQIVNDFQKGDIAEGYSVSREKKESFPLTVTSAQKNPTAFYLCASTLIGSGANVLTFGAGSRLTVL.

This clone was seen once. The chain carries TRBV7-9 and TRBJ2-1; 12 nucleotides match TRBD2. The CDR3 has 15 residues. Per germline, CDR1 SEHNR and CDR2 FQNEAQ (reference sequence). V lost 6 bases to trimming and J lost 9 bases; unmatched junction nucleotides: 9. CDR3 region: CASSHLAGGHGEQFF. For the CDR3, the DNA is TGTGCCAGCAGTCATCTAGCGGGGGGGCACGGTGAGCAGTTCTTC.

J is TRBJ1-6 and V is TRBV5-1; D is possibly TRBD1 (6 bases). Germline values: CDR1 SGHRS, CDR2 YFSETQ. The CDR3 has 15 amino acids. The V and J ends lost 3 bases and 7 bases respectively, with 14 bases between them. In nucleotides, the CDR3 is TGCGCCAGCAGCTGGGATCGCGGACAGAATTCACCCCTCCACTTT. This codes for CASSWDRGQNSPLHF.

This clone was seen a single time. The V and J genes are TRBV4-3 and TRBJ2-3; TRBD1 is a possible D gene (5 bases). Trimming removed 4 bases at V and 2 bases at J, with 10 bases between. The CDR3 contains 14 residues. Germline lookup yields CDR1 LGHNA and CDR2 YSLEER. The CDR3 sequence is CASSPWGSTDTQYF. The CDR3 DNA is TGCGCCAGCAGCCCCTGGGGCTCCACAGATACGCAGTATTTT.

V is TRBV9 and J is TRBJ1-3, with D possibly matching TRBD1 (5 bases). Germline CDR1 reads SGDLS; CDR2 reads YYNGEE. Trimming shortened V by 3 bases and J by 1 base, and 5 bases separated the two germline ends. The CDR3 is made up of 13 amino acids. CDR3 amino acids: CASSAGSGNTIYF. CDR3 DNA: TGTGCCAGCAGCGCAGGGTCTGGAAACACCATATATTTT.

This clone has a single count. The chain recombines TRBV5-4 with TRBJ1-1; D gene unclear. V dropped 8 bases and J dropped 1 base, with 15 bases sitting between them. CDR1 SGHNT and CDR2 YYREEE come from the germline V gene (reference sequence). The CDR3 is 14 residues long. CDR3 loop: CARKQPEANTEAFF. In DNA, the CDR3 is TGTGCCAGGAAACAACCGGAAGCGAACACTGAAGCTTTCTTT.

V gene TRBV14 combines with J gene TRBJ1-2; D gene unclear. The CDR3 spans 13 residues. V was trimmed by 0 bases and J by 3 bases, leaving 5 bases between them. Germline CDR1 is SGHDN and CDR2 is FVKESK. CDR3 amino acids: CASSQDGDYGYTF. As DNA, the CDR3 is TGTGCCAGCAGCCAAGACGGAGACTATGGCTACACCTTC. The full variable domain, rest sourced from reference TRBV14 and TRBJ1-2, is EAGVTQFPSHSVIEKGQTVTLRCDPISGHDNLYWYRRVMGKEIKFLLHFVKESKQDESGMPNNRFLAERTGGTYSTLKVQPAELEDSGVYFCASSQDGDYGYTFGSGTRLTVV.

CDR3 amino acids: CASRFSGTGSQETQYF. CDR3 bases: TGTGCCAGCAGATTTTCCGGGACAGGGTCCCAAGAGACCCAGTACTTC. This chain links TRBV28 with TRBJ2-5; 9 nucleotides line up with TRBD1. J gave up 1 base and V 6 bases, and 9 bases lay outside the gene matches. This CDR3 comprises 16 residues. Germline values: CDR1 MDHEN, CDR2 SYDVKM.

The rearrangement links TRBV3-1 (or the pseudogene TRBV3-2) to TRBJ1-1, with a weak D call TRBD1 (6 bases). V lost 4 bases to trimming and J lost 2 bases, with 11 bases between them. The CDR3 is made up of 14 amino acids. Germline V gives CDR1 LGHDT, CDR2 YNNKEL (reference sequence). Here the CDR3 DNA reads TGTGCCAGCAGCCTACAGGGAACAAACACTGAAGCTTTCTTT. Translated: CASSLQGTNTEAFF.

This clone has only one observation. The gene calls are TRBV5-5 and TRBJ2-6, with 8 bases lining up with TRBD1. J lost 12 bases, V lost 0 bases, and 5 bases had no gene match. This CDR3 has 14 residues. Germline CDR1 reads SGHKS; CDR2 reads YYEKEE (reference sequence). CDR3 residues: CASSLVAGGSVLTF. The CDR3 nucleotides read TGTGCCAGCAGCTTGGTCGCAGGGGGCTCCGTCCTGACTTTC.

This clone showed up just a few times. V usage is TRBV5-5 and J usage is TRBJ1-6; D remains ambiguous. Germline loops: CDR1 SGHKS, CDR2 YYEKEE (reference sequence). The CDR3 is 17 amino acids. V lost 4 bases, J lost 4 bases, and 18 bases lay in between. The CDR3 DNA reads as TGTGCCAGCAGCCGCGAACTTTTCCTTCCTTATAATTCACCCCTCCACTTT. Protein: CASSRELFLPYNSPLHF.

As DNA, the CDR3 is TGTGCCAGCAGCTTAGGGGGACACCCCTACGAGCAGTACTTC. Its translation: CASSLGGHPYEQYF. This chain links TRBV11-2 with TRBJ2-7; D might be TRBD1 (6 bases). The germline V gene has CDR1 SGHAT and CDR2 FQNNGV. The CDR3 has 14 amino acids. V was pared by 1 base and J by 2 bases, with 9 bases between.

V usage is TRBV5-5 and J usage is TRBJ1-5; D perhaps matches TRBD1 (5 bases). This CDR3 is 15 amino acids long. Germline V gene sequence: CDR1 SGHKS, CDR2 YYEKEE (reference sequence). V dropped 4 bases and J dropped 6 bases, with 17 bases sitting between them. CDR3 in amino acids: CASSGKGTILQPQHF. The CDR3 nucleotides are TGTGCCAGCAGCGGAAAAGGGACGATACTTCAGCCCCAGCATTTT.

About this clone itself: This sample includes further DNA sequences coding for the same CDR3. The chain joins TRBV7-9 to TRBJ1-2, with D uncertain. V shed 5 bases and J shed 2 bases, with 9 bases lying between them. The CDR3 sequence is 13 residues long. Germline V CDR1 and CDR2: SEHNR, FQNEAQ (reference sequence). The CDR3 spells CASSPTGNYGYTF. CDR3 in DNA: TGTGCCAGCAGCCCGACCGGGAACTATGGCTACACCTTC.

As concerns this clone: At one of its ends the junction is not consistent with the germline gene, which may arise from a read error. The chain joins TRBV14 to TRBJ2-1, with no clear D. The CDR3 runs 14 residues. Germline lookup yields CDR1 SGHDN and CDR2 FVKESK. Here the CDR3 DNA reads TGTGCCAGCAGCCAAGATCTAGTAGAAAAGGATCGGGTCTTC. It encodes CASSQDLVEKDRVF. The whole variable domain, filled in from reference TRBV14 and TRBJ2-1, reads EAGVTQFPSHSVIEKGQTVTLRCDPISGHDNLYWYRRVMGKEIKFLLHFVKESKQDESGMPNNRFLAERTGGTYSTLKVQPAELEDSGVYFCASSQDLVEKDRVFGPGTRLTVL.

The chain employs TRBV6-2 or TRBV6-3 and TRBJ2-7, with a tentative D call TRBD1 (6 bases). The germline CDR1 and CDR2 sequences are MNHEY and SVGEGT. V lost 5 bases and J lost 1, with 9 bases in between. The CDR3 runs 13 residues. This CDR3 reads CASSGRGSYEQYF. DNA for the CDR3: TGTGCCAGCAGTGGCAGGGGTTCCTACGAGCAGTACTTC.

V and J are TRBV11-2 and TRBJ1-2; D is possibly TRBD1 (6 bases). The germline V and J ends were trimmed by 1 base and 3 bases, with 15 bases remaining between them. CDR3 length: 16 residues. Germline assignment: CDR1 SGHAT and CDR2 FQNNGV. The CDR3 reads CASSLGGTQGYYGYTF. The CDR3 DNA is TGTGCCAGCAGCTTAGGTGGTACCCAGGGGTACTATGGCTACACCTTC.

The gene calls are TRBV7-2 and TRBJ1-2, with 9 bases fitting TRBD1. V lost 0 bases and J lost 4; bases outside the gene matches: 9. The CDR3 sequence is 17 residues long. Germline-derived CDR1 and CDR2 are SGHTA and FQGNSA. The CDR3 loop reads CASSLAVNRGHSYGYTF. The CDR3 coding sequence is TGTGCCAGCAGCTTAGCGGTCAACAGGGGGCACAGCTATGGCTACACCTTC. The entire variable domain, with the rest obtained from reference TRBV7-2 and TRBJ1-2, is as follows: GAGVSQSPSNKVTEKGKDVELRCDPISGHTALYWYRQSLGQGLEFLIYFQGNSAPDKSGLPSDRFSAERTGGSVSTLTIQRTQQEDSAVYLCASSLAVNRGHSYGYTFGSGTRLTVV.

The rearrangement uses TRBV19 and TRBJ1-4; the match to TRBD1 covers 7 bases. Germline lookup yields CDR1 LNHDA and CDR2 SQIVND (reference sequence). V trimming: 6 bases; J trimming: 8 bases; junction bases outside the gene matches: 15. The CDR3 contains 16 residues. DNA of the CDR3: TGTGCCAGTAGGCCAATCAACAGGGGACTCATGGAAAAACTGTTTTTT. Its translation is CASRPINRGLMEKLFF.

The V gene is TRBV4-3, the J gene TRBJ1-2, with a possible D match to TRBD1 (6 bases). This CDR3 contains 16 residues. V shed 0 bases and J shed 1 base, with 12 bases lying between them. Germline-derived CDR1 and CDR2 are LGHNA and YSLEER. DNA for the CDR3: TGCGCCAGCAGCCAAGAGGGGCCACAGGGTAACTATGGCTACACCTTC. As protein: CASSQEGPQGNYGYTF.

The gene calls are TRBV25-1 and TRBJ2-7, with 7 bases identical to TRBD1. The trim removed 9 bases at V and 2 bases at J, leaving 7 bases unmatched. Germline CDR1 and CDR2: MGHDK and SYGVNS. CDR3 length equals 13 residues. As DNA, the CDR3 is TGTGCCAGTTCCAGACAGGGACCCTACGAGCAGTACTTC. Translating it yields CASSRQGPYEQYF.